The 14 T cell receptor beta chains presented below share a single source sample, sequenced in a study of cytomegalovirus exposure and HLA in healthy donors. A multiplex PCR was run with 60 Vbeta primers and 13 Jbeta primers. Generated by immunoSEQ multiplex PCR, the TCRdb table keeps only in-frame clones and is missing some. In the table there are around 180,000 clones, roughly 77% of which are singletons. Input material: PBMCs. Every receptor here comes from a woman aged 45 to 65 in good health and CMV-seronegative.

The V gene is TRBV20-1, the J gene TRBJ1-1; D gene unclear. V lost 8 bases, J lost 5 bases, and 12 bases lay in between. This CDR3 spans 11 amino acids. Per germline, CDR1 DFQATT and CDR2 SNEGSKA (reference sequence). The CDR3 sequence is CSPTRWTEAFF. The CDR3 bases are TGCAGTCCAACTCGGTGGACTGAAGCTTTCTTT.

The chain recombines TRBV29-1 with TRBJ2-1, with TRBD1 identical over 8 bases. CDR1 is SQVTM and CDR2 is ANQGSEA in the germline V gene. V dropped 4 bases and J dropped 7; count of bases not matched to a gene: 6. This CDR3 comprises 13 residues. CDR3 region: CSVGTGLGNEQFF. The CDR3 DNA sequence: TGCAGCGTTGGGACAGGGTTAGGTAATGAGCAGTTCTTC.

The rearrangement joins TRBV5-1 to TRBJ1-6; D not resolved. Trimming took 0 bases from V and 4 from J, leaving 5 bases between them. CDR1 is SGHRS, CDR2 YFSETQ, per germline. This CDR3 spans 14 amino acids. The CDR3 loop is CASSLAGYNSPLHF. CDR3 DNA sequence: TGCGCCAGCAGCTTGGCAGGATATAATTCACCCCTCCACTTT.

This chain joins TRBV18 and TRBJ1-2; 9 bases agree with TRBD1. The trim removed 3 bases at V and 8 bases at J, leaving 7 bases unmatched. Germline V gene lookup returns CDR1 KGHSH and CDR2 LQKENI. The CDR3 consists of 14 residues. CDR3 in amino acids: CASSPQGQGSGYTF. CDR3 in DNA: TGTGCCAGCTCACCCCAGGGACAGGGTAGCGGCTACACCTTC.

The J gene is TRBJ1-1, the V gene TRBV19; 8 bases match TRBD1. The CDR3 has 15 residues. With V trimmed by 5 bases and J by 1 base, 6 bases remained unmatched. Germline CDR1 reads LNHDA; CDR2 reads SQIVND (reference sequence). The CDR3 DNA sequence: TGTGCCAGTAGTCCCCAGGGGACAGGGAACACTGAAGCTTTCTTT. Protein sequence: CASSPQGTGNTEAFF.

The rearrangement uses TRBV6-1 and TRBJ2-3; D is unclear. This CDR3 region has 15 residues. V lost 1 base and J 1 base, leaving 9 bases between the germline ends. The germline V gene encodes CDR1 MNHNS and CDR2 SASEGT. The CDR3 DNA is TGTGCCAGCAGTGAAGGTTTGCAGGGCACAGATACGCAGTATTTT. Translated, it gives CASSEGLQGTDTQYF.

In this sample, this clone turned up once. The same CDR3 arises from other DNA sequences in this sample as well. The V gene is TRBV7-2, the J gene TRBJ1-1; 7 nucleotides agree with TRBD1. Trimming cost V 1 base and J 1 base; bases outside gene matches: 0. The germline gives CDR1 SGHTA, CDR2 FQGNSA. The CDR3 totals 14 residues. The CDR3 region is CASSLGQGNTEAFF. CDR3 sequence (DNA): TGTGCCAGCAGCTTAGGACAGGGGAACACTGAAGCTTTCTTT.

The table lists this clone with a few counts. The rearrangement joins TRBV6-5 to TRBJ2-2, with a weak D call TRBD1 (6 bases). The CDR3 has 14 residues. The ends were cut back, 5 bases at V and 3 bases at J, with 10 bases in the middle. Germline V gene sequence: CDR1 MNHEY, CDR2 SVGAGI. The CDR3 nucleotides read TGTGCCAGCAGTACACAGGGTTACACCGGGGAGCTGTTTTTT. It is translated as CASSTQGYTGELFF.

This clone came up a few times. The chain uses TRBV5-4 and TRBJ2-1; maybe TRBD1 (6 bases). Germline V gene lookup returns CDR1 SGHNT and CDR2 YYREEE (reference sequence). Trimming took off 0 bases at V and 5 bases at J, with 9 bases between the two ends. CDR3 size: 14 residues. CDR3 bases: TGTGCCAGCAGCTTGGACTCAGGGGACAATGAGCAGTTCTTC. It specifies CASSLDSGDNEQFF.

The CDR3 DNA reads as TGTGCCAGCGTTGGCGGACTAGCGGGAGACTACGAGCAGTACTTC. This codes for CASVGGLAGDYEQYF. V and J are TRBV27 and TRBJ2-7; 13 nucleotides line up with TRBD2. The germline CDR1 and CDR2 sequences are MNHEY and SMNVEV (reference sequence). Losses at the gene ends were 8 bases for V and 3 bases for J; bases not matched to a gene: 7. The CDR3 consists of 15 residues.

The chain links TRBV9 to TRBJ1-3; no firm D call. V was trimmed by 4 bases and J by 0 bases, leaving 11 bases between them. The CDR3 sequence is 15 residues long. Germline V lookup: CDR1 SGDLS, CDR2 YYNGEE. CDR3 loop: CASSFTYYSGNTIYF. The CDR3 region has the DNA TGTGCCAGCAGCTTTACATATTACTCTGGAAACACCATATATTTT.

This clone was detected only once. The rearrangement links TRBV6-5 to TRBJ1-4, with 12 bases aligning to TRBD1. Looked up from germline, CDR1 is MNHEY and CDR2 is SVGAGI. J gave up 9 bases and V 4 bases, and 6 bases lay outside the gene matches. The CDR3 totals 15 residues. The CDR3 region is CASSSSGTGGQKLFF. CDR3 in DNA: TGTGCCAGCAGTTCCTCCGGGACAGGGGGCCAAAAACTGTTTTTT.

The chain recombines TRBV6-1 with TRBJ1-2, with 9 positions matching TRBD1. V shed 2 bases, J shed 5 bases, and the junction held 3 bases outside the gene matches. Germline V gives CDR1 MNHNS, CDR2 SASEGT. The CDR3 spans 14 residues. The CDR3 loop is CASSETTGGYGYTF. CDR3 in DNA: TGTGCCAGCAGTGAAACGACAGGGGGGTATGGCTACACCTTC.

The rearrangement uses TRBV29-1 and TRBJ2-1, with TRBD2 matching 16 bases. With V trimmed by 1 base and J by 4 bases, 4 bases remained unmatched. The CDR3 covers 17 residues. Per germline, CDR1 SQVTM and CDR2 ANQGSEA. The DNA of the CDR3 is TGCAGCGTTGAAGGTGGGACTAGCGGGGGGGGTTACAATGAGCAGTTCTTC. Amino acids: CSVEGGTSGGGYNEQFF.